The 25 T cell receptor beta chains given below trace back to one sample, sequenced in a study of shared clonotypes between healthy human individuals. CD45RO-negative, CCR7-selected cells formed the naive CD8 fraction, which excluded terminally differentiated effector memory CD45RA+ cells. The repertoire was sequenced with immunoSEQ multiplex PCR; TCRdb's copy has only in-frame clones and lacks some. The sample has 1.5 million to 2.5 million clones, approximately 94% seen once. Sequenced sample: naive CD8+ T cells sorted from blood. Receptors were obtained from a young man in good health.

In this sample, this clone turned up once. The chain carries TRBV5-4 and TRBJ2-2; 8 positions agree with TRBD1. V was pared by 2 bases and J by 3 bases, with 6 bases of the junction left unmatched. The CDR3 extends over 16 amino acids. Germline V gives CDR1 SGHNT, CDR2 YYREEE (reference sequence). The CDR3 bases are TGTGCCAGCAGCTTTCGACAGGGGATTTACACCGGGGAGCTGTTTTTT. It yields the protein CASSFRQGIYTGELFF.

The chain recombines TRBV4-3 with TRBJ2-7, with TRBD2 matching over 8 bases. This CDR3 comprises 13 residues. V trimming: 4 bases; J trimming: 2 bases; junction bases outside the gene matches: 1. The germline V gene encodes CDR1 LGHNA and CDR2 YSLEER. The CDR3 sequence: CASSRGLAYEQYF. In nucleotides, the CDR3 is TGCGCCAGCAGCCGGGGACTAGCCTACGAGCAGTACTTC.

The gene calls are TRBV30 and TRBJ1-1, with unresolved D. V was pared by 0 bases and J by 1 base, with 9 bases between. The CDR3 covers 14 residues. Germline V gives CDR1 GTSNPN, CDR2 SVGIG (reference sequence). The CDR3 bases are TGTGCCTGGAGTGTACTTTCAAAGAACACTGAAGCTTTCTTT. It yields the protein CAWSVLSKNTEAFF.

V and J are TRBV28 and TRBJ2-3; 11 bases agree with TRBD2. There are 18 residues in the CDR3. Trimming at V came to 2 bases and at J to 4 bases, leaving 11 bases not matched to a gene. CDR1 is MDHEN, CDR2 SYDVKM, per germline. The CDR3, as DNA: TGTGCCAGCAGTTTAAGCCTCATACTAGCGGGAGTGGCAGATACGCAGTATTTT. Its translation: CASSLSLILAGVADTQYF.

J is TRBJ1-2 and V is TRBV7-2; 7 nucleotides align to TRBD1. Germline assignment: CDR1 SGHTA and CDR2 FQGNSA. The CDR3 loop spans 14 amino acids. V was clipped by 4 bases and J by 4 bases; unmatched bases: 6. The CDR3: CASSSFDRAYGYTF. The CDR3 nucleotides are TGTGCCAGCAGCTCCTTTGACAGGGCCTATGGCTACACCTTC.

This chain joins TRBV5-8 and TRBJ2-1; 8 bases fit TRBD2. Germline V gene data show CDR1 as SGHTS and CDR2 as YDEGEE. The CDR3 runs to 15 residues. J lost 7 bases, V lost 4 bases, and 10 bases had no gene match. CDR3 coding DNA: TGTGCCAGCAGCCCGGGACTAGATTGGGGGAATGAGCAGTTCTTC. Amino acids: CASSPGLDWGNEQFF.

This clone was seen more than once but under ten times. The rearrangement joins TRBV10-2 to TRBJ1-2, with D possibly being TRBD1 (5 bases). This CDR3 is 15 amino acids long. Germline loops: CDR1 WSHSY, CDR2 SAAADI. The V gene lost 0 bases and the J gene lost 0 bases, with 8 bases spanning the gap. CDR3 amino acids: CASSESGATNYGYTF. The CDR3 coding sequence is TGCGCCAGCAGTGAGTCAGGGGCAACTAACTATGGCTACACCTTC.

On this clone: This sample includes further DNA sequences coding for the same CDR3. This chain uses TRBV11-2 with TRBJ1-5, with D tentatively TRBD1 (5 bases). This CDR3 comprises 15 residues. V lost 1 base and J lost 1, with 8 bases in between. The germline gives CDR1 SGHAT, CDR2 FQNNGV. The CDR3 region is CASSLVSGSNQPQHF. DNA of the CDR3: TGTGCCAGCAGCTTAGTTTCAGGGAGCAATCAGCCCCAGCATTTT.

The V gene is TRBV5-1, the J gene TRBJ2-2, with 7 nucleotides matching TRBD1. The V segment lost 2 bases and the J segment 7 bases; nucleotides outside the gene matches: 5. There are 14 residues in the CDR3. CDR1 SGHRS and CDR2 YFSETQ come from the germline V gene. DNA for the CDR3: TGCGCCAGCAGCTTCACGACAGGGATCGGGGAGCTGTTTTTT. Translating it yields CASSFTTGIGELFF.

To note about this clone: The sample has other DNA sequences that encode this CDR3 too. The chain joins TRBV27 to TRBJ2-7; D gene unclear. V shed 0 bases and J shed 7 bases, with 10 bases lying between them. The CDR3 extends over 13 amino acids. Germline V lookup: CDR1 MNHEY, CDR2 SMNVEV (reference sequence). The CDR3 region has the DNA TGTGCCAGCAGTTTATCGCAGCGCTTAGAGCAGTACTTC. It is translated as CASSLSQRLEQYF.

The chain links TRBV6-1 to TRBJ2-7; TRBD2 agrees at 9 bases. Trimming cost V 6 bases and J 6 bases; bases outside gene matches: 3. The germline V gene encodes CDR1 MNHNS and CDR2 SASEGT. This CDR3 is 12 amino acids long. This CDR3 reads CASRAGGVEQYF. In nucleotides, the CDR3 is TGTGCCAGCAGAGCGGGGGGTGTCGAGCAGTACTTC.

The chain couples TRBV27 to TRBJ2-7; 11 bases align to TRBD1. Germline assignment: CDR1 MNHEY and CDR2 SMNVEV (reference sequence). CDR3 size: 16 residues. V was clipped by 2 bases and J by 3 bases; unmatched bases: 6. DNA of the CDR3: TGTGCCAGCAGTTTACCCGGGACAGGGGGGGGCTACGAGCAGTACTTC. This translates into CASSLPGTGGGYEQYF.

The CDR3 sequence is CASSQEVTPRANEQYF. CDR3 coding DNA: TGCGCCAGCAGCCAAGAAGTGACTCCTAGAGCAAACGAGCAGTACTTC. The chain combines TRBV4-1 with TRBJ2-7; D remains ambiguous. The germline V gene has CDR1 MGHRA and CDR2 YSYEKL. CDR3 length: 16 residues. V gave up 0 bases and J gave up 5 bases, with 17 bases separating them.

V and J are TRBV27 and TRBJ2-7, with TRBD2 as a possible D gene (5 bases). V lost 5 bases and J lost 0, with 11 bases in between. CDR1 is MNHEY and CDR2 is SMNVEV in the germline V gene (reference sequence). This CDR3 spans 14 amino acids. CDR3 amino acids: CASSPTAASYEQYF. The CDR3 DNA follows: TGTGCCAGCAGTCCAACAGCGGCCTCCTACGAGCAGTACTTC.

This rearrangement joins TRBV28 to TRBJ2-3; 8 bases are a match to TRBD2. V lost 2 bases and J lost 2; bases outside the gene matches: 6. The CDR3 length is 16 residues. Germline lookup yields CDR1 MDHEN and CDR2 SYDVKM. The CDR3 spells CASSLGRGDHTDTQYF. For the CDR3, the DNA is TGTGCCAGCAGTTTAGGGCGGGGGGACCACACAGATACGCAGTATTTT.

The chain has TRBV10-1 and TRBJ2-3; 10 nucleotides agree with TRBD1. The length of the CDR3 is 16 residues. V dropped 0 bases and J dropped 6; count of bases not matched to a gene: 6. In germline, CDR1 is WNHNN, CDR2 SYGVQD (reference sequence). Written as DNA, the CDR3 is TGCGCCAGCAGTGAGTCTCATGGGACAGGGGCCGATACGCAGTATTTT. As protein: CASSESHGTGADTQYF.

The chain uses TRBV4-3 and TRBJ2-7, with TRBD1 matching over 10 bases. This CDR3 is built from 15 residues. The germline V gene has CDR1 LGHNA and CDR2 YSLEER. J gave up 4 bases and V 4 bases, and 7 bases lay outside the gene matches. CDR3 loop: CASSPDRGTLYEQYF. The DNA for the CDR3 is TGCGCCAGCAGCCCGGACAGGGGGACCCTATACGAGCAGTACTTC.

The CDR3 sequence: CASSFRDWQETQYF. The CDR3 nucleotides read TGTGCCAGCAGCTTCCGGGACTGGCAAGAGACCCAGTACTTC. This chain links TRBV7-2 with TRBJ2-5, with D perhaps matching TRBD2 (6 bases). Germline values: CDR1 SGHTA, CDR2 FQGNSA. Trimming removed 3 bases from V and 2 bases from J, with 10 bases in between. CDR3 length equals 14 residues.

As to this clone: Other nucleotide sequences in the sample specify the same CDR3. The rearrangement links TRBV27 to TRBJ1-6; D is ambiguous. Germline loops: CDR1 MNHEY, CDR2 SMNVEV (reference sequence). The CDR3 totals 13 residues. Trimming shortened V by 3 bases and J by 7 bases, and 7 bases separated the two germline ends. DNA of the CDR3: TGTGCCAGCAGTTTCGGTTTAAATTCACCCCTCCACTTT. The encoded protein is CASSFGLNSPLHF.

The rearrangement joins TRBV7-9 to TRBJ2-5; D is perhaps TRBD2 (5 bases). CDR1 SEHNR and CDR2 FQNEAQ come from the germline V gene (reference sequence). The CDR3 is made up of 14 amino acids. V lost 2 bases and J 5 bases, leaving 12 bases between the germline ends. The CDR3 DNA is TGTGCCAGCAGCTTACCGGAGGCCCGGGAGACCCAGTACTTC. Translated, it gives CASSLPEARETQYF. The entire variable domain, with the rest obtained from reference TRBV7-9 and TRBJ2-5, is as follows: DTGVSQNPRHKITKRGQNVTFRCDPISEHNRLYWYRQTLGQGPEFLTYFQNEAQLEKSRLLSDRFSAERPKGSFSTLEIQRTEQGDSAMYLCASSLPEARETQYFGPGTRLLVL.

The chain couples TRBV6-1 to TRBJ2-1; 8 bases are shared with TRBD1. V shed 1 base and J 9 bases; nucleotides not matched to a gene: 5. Germline lookup yields CDR1 MNHNS and CDR2 SASEGT. The CDR3 is made up of 14 amino acids. The CDR3 bases are TGTGCCAGCAGTGAAGACAGGGGGATGGGTGAGCAGTTCTTC. It encodes CASSEDRGMGEQFF.

V gene TRBV7-2 combines with J gene TRBJ2-7; no firm D call. This CDR3 is 13 amino acids long. The V gene's germline CDR1 is SGHTA and CDR2 FQGNSA. V was shortened by 1 base and J by 4 bases, with 8 bases between the two germline ends. DNA for the CDR3: TGTGCCAGCAGCTTAGACTCTCGGTACGAGCAGTACTTC. It yields the protein CASSLDSRYEQYF.

J is TRBJ2-7 and V is TRBV4-3, with D unclear. V lost 0 bases to trimming and J lost 6 bases, with 21 bases between them. Germline CDR1 and CDR2: LGHNA and YSLEER. CDR3 length: 17 residues. The CDR3: CASSQDLGSPLGLEQYF. DNA of the CDR3: TGCGCCAGCAGCCAAGATTTGGGGTCCCCCCTTGGCCTCGAGCAGTACTTC.

The count of this clone is one. V is TRBV27 and J is TRBJ2-7; D may correspond to TRBD1 or TRBD2 (5 bases each). Germline-derived CDR1 and CDR2 are MNHEY and SMNVEV (reference sequence). Trimming left V 5 bases short and J 4 bases short, with 18 bases between. CDR3 length: 15 amino acids. The CDR3 sequence: CASSAPGRGEYEQYF. For the CDR3, the DNA is TGTGCCAGCAGTGCCCCGGGACGGGGCGAATACGAGCAGTACTTC.

V usage is TRBV29-1 and J usage is TRBJ2-1, with 8 bases that match TRBD1. The V and J ends lost 3 bases and 4 bases, in that order; junction bases with no gene match: 8. CDR3 size: 15 residues. CDR1 and CDR2 from the germline V gene are SQVTM and ANQGSEA. The CDR3 loop is CSVEYPDRAYNEQFF. The CDR3 DNA reads as TGCAGCGTTGAGTACCCGGACAGGGCTTACAATGAGCAGTTCTTC.